These T cell receptor beta chains were read from a single sample in a study of shared clonotypes between healthy human individuals. Only in-frame clones appear in the TCRdb table, and some are missing; sequencing was by immunoSEQ multiplex PCR. Of roughly 480,000 clones listed, approximately 79% are singletons. What was sequenced was PBMCs. The receptor source for this set is a woman aged 40 to 50 in good health. Some clones in this sample may be carry-over from other donors' samples. Each CDR3 is given with its conserved first and last residue. Each record gives: V gene, clone size, J gene, D gene, CDR3 DNA, CDR3 protein. D genes are given only for firm matches. Part of the rows lack a size; the others show once, few, many or a class for expanded clones.

v_gene: TRBV2; abundance: once; j_gene: TRBJ2-5; d_gene: TRBD2; CDR3nt: TGTGCCAGCAGTGAAAGACTAGCGGGAGAGGGGACCCAGTACTTC; CDR3aa: CASSERLAGEGTQYF
v_gene: TRBV11-2; abundance: NA; j_gene: TRBJ2-5; d_gene: NA; CDR3nt: TGTGCCAGCAGCTTAGATGTCAGGGTGGGAAGGGAGACCCAGTACTTC; CDR3aa: CASSLDVRVGRETQYF
v_gene: TRBV7-2; abundance: NA; j_gene: TRBJ2-7; d_gene: TRBD2; CDR3nt: TGTGCCAGCAGCCCTCGGGAGGTACTCTCCTACGAGCAGTACTTC; CDR3aa: CASSPREVLSYEQYF
v_gene: TRBV7-2; abundance: NA; j_gene: TRBJ2-3; d_gene: NA; CDR3nt: TGTGCCAGCAGCTTTAGCGAGACAGATACGCAGTATTTT; CDR3aa: CASSFSETDTQYF
v_gene: TRBV6-1; abundance: NA; j_gene: TRBJ2-4; d_gene: TRBD2; CDR3nt: TGTGCCAGCAGTGAAGCCGGGACTAGCGGGAGAAACATTCAGTACTTC; CDR3aa: CASSEAGTSGRNIQYF
v_gene: TRBV6-6; abundance: NA; j_gene: TRBJ1-5; d_gene: NA; CDR3nt: TGTGCCAGCAGTTACTCAGGGGGGTACCAGCCCCAGCATTTT; CDR3aa: CASSYSGGYQPQHF
v_gene: TRBV6-1; abundance: NA; j_gene: TRBJ2-1; d_gene: NA; CDR3nt: TGTGCCAGCAAAACAGGGAGCTCCTACAATGAGCAGTTCTTC; CDR3aa: CASKTGSSYNEQFF
v_gene: TRBV11-2; abundance: NA; j_gene: TRBJ1-3; d_gene: NA; CDR3nt: TGTGCCAGCAGCGGCTCTGGAAACACCATATATTTT; CDR3aa: CASSGSGNTIYF
v_gene: TRBV20-1; abundance: NA; j_gene: TRBJ2-3; d_gene: NA; CDR3nt: TGCAGTGCCGTCGCCTCAGATACGCAGTATTTT; CDR3aa: CSAVASDTQYF
v_gene: TRBV19; abundance: few; j_gene: TRBJ1-3; d_gene: NA; CDR3nt: TGTGCCAGTCGGCGTAACTCTGGAAACACCATATATTTT; CDR3aa: CASRRNSGNTIYF
v_gene: TRBV5-1; abundance: NA; j_gene: TRBJ2-4; d_gene: NA; CDR3nt: TGCGCCAGCAGCTTGGCCAGGGAAAACATTCAGTACTTC; CDR3aa: CASSLARENIQYF
v_gene: TRBV11-1; abundance: NA; j_gene: TRBJ1-1; d_gene: NA; CDR3nt: TGTGCCAGCAGCTTAGCGGGCAGCCACACTGAAGCTTTCTTT; CDR3aa: CASSLAGSHTEAFF
v_gene: TRBV5-1; abundance: NA; j_gene: TRBJ2-7; d_gene: TRBD1; CDR3nt: TGCGCCAGCAGCTTGGGTGGGACAGAGGGATACGAGCAGTACTTC; CDR3aa: CASSLGGTEGYEQYF
v_gene: TRBV19; abundance: NA; j_gene: TRBJ1-4; d_gene: TRBD1; CDR3nt: TGTGCCAGTAGTTCGGGGACCGGGACAGGGGATGAAAAACTGTTTTTT; CDR3aa: CASSSGTGTGDEKLFF
v_gene: TRBV19; abundance: NA; j_gene: TRBJ2-1; d_gene: NA; CDR3nt: TGTGCCAGTATGAGGCGGGGAACCTACAATGAGCAGTTCTTC; CDR3aa: CASMRRGTYNEQFF
v_gene: TRBV9; abundance: few; j_gene: TRBJ2-1; d_gene: TRBD2; CDR3nt: TGTGCCAGCAGCGTAGAGCCCAGACTAGCATCCTACAATGAGCAGTTCTTC; CDR3aa: CASSVEPRLASYNEQFF
v_gene: TRBV6-4; abundance: few; j_gene: TRBJ2-1; d_gene: TRBD2; CDR3nt: TGTGCCAGCAGTGACTATCAGCGGGACCCCAACTACAATGAGCAGTTCTTC; CDR3aa: CASSDYQRDPNYNEQFF
v_gene: TRBV19; abundance: NA; j_gene: TRBJ2-1; d_gene: TRBD2; CDR3nt: TGTGCCAGTAGTCCTAGCGGGAGGGGAAATGAGCAGTTCTTC; CDR3aa: CASSPSGRGNEQFF
v_gene: TRBV6-6; abundance: NA; j_gene: TRBJ2-7; d_gene: NA; CDR3nt: TGTGCCAGCAGTTACGACGGGGGGCGCTACGAGCAGTACTTC; CDR3aa: CASSYDGGRYEQYF
v_gene: TRBV19; abundance: NA; j_gene: TRBJ2-1; d_gene: NA; CDR3nt: TGTGCCAGTTCAAGGGGGTCGATGGGCAATGAGCAGTTCTTC; CDR3aa: CASSRGSMGNEQFF
v_gene: TRBV7-9; abundance: NA; j_gene: TRBJ2-1; d_gene: NA; CDR3nt: TGTGCCAGCAGCTTAGAAGGACCCTCCTACAATGAGCAGTTCTTC; CDR3aa: CASSLEGPSYNEQFF
v_gene: TRBV30; abundance: NA; j_gene: TRBJ1-4; d_gene: NA; CDR3nt: TGTGCCTGGAATCGGGGGGGCGGTGAAAAACTGTTTTTT; CDR3aa: CAWNRGGGEKLFF
v_gene: TRBV5-1; abundance: NA; j_gene: TRBJ1-2; d_gene: NA; CDR3nt: TGCGCCAGCAGCTCCAAGGACAGTTTTAACTATGGCTACACCTTC; CDR3aa: CASSSKDSFNYGYTF
v_gene: TRBV5-1; abundance: NA; j_gene: TRBJ2-3; d_gene: NA; CDR3nt: TGCGCCAGCAGCAAATCTCAGCTATCCGATACGCAGTATTTT; CDR3aa: CASSKSQLSDTQYF
v_gene: TRBV7-2; abundance: NA; j_gene: TRBJ2-3; d_gene: TRBD2; CDR3nt: TGTGCCAGCAGCTTCCGACTAGCGGGAGCTAGGACAGATACGCAGTATTTT; CDR3aa: CASSFRLAGARTDTQYF
v_gene: TRBV28; abundance: NA; j_gene: TRBJ2-4; d_gene: NA; CDR3nt: TGTGCCAGCAGTCCGCCCCGGGGGAACATTCAGTACTTC; CDR3aa: CASSPPRGNIQYF
v_gene: TRBV28; abundance: once; j_gene: TRBJ2-7; d_gene: TRBD2; CDR3nt: TGTGCCAGCAGTAAAACTAGCGGGAGGCCCTACGAGCAGTACTTC; CDR3aa: CASSKTSGRPYEQYF
v_gene: TRBV4-2; abundance: many; j_gene: TRBJ1-1; d_gene: NA; CDR3nt: TGTGCCAGCAGCCAAGACCTCGATGAAGCTTTCTTT; CDR3aa: CASSQDLDEAFF